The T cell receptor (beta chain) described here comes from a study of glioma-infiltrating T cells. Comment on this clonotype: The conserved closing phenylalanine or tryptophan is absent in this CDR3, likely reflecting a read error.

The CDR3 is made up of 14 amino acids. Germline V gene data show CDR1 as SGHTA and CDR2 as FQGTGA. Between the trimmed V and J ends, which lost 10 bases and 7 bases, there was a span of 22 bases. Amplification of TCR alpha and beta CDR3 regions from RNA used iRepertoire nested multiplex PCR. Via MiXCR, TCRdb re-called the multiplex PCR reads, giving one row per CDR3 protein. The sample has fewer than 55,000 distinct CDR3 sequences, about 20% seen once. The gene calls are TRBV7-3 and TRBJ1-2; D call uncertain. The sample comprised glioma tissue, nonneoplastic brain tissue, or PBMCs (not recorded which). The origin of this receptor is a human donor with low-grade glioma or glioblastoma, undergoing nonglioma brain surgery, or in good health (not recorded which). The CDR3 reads CATPDRKGACGYTL. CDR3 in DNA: TGTGCCACGCCAGACCGTAAGGGAGCCTGTGGCTACACCCTC.